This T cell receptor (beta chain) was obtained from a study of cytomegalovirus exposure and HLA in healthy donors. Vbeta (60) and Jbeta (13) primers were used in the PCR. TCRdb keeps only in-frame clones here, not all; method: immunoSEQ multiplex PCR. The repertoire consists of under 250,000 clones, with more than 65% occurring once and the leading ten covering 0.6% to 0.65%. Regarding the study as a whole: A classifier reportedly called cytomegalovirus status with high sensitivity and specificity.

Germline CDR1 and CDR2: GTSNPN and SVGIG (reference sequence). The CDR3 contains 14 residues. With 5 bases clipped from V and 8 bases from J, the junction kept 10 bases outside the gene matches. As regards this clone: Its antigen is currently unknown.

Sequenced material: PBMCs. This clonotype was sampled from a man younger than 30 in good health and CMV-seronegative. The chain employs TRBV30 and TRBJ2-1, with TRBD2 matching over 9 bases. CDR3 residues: CAWGTGLAGYEQFF. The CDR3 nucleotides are TGTGCCTGGGGGACGGGACTAGCTGGCTATGAGCAGTTCTTC. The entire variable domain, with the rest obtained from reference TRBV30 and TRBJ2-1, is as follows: SQTIHQWPATLVQPVGSPLSLECTVEGTSNPNLYWYRQAAGRGLQLLFYSVGIGQISSEVPQNLSASRPQDRQFILSSKKLLLSDSGFYLCAWGTGLAGYEQFFGPGTRLTVL.